This T cell receptor (beta chain) was obtained from a study of T cell responses to AZD1222 COVID-19 vaccine (dated by TCRdb to the early 2020s). About the full investigation: TCR sequencing covered about 230 trial participants: 200 to 220 given two doses of AZD1222 and about 26 given two doses of MenACWY control vaccine. Trial participants were enrolled into age subgroups of 18-55, 56-69 and 70-plus years, which contained about 150, 27 and 61 TCR-sequenced participants, respectively. Findings and caveats that apply to the study as a whole: The whole spike protein was spanned by vaccine-associated CD4 TCRs, and dominant responses were seen in regions 160-218 and 743-854. In the small 56-69-year group, the increase in depth fell short of significance, most likely because of low power. After two AZD1222 doses, spike-specific TCR breadth and depth were significantly higher than at day 0 and than in MenACWY recipients. Participants were mostly white British and included more females than males, and it was suggested by the authors that clonal diversity may have been underestimated. Reportedly, close to half of the unique spike-specific TCRs recognized epitopes lying outside the regions that are mutated in the B.1.351 and B.1.1.7 variants. Conclusions about previously exposed vaccinees are limited because only six or seven AZD1222 recipients were SARS-CoV-2 seropositive at baseline. Because no day 14 peak-response samples were available, the repertoires could be characterized only after the peak T cell response.

A word on this clone: What this receptor recognizes is not known. No much larger clone is present one base from it, and per-base qualities are unavailable.

V is reduced by 4 bases and J by 0 bases, leaving a spacing of 10 bases between them. Counted from cysteine to phenylalanine, this CDR3 has 14 amino acids. The DNA shown is the 42-base CDR3, in frame from base 1. The germline V gene (reference sequence) supplies CDR1 LNHDA and CDR2 SQIVND. The CDR3 regions of human TCRbeta chains were analyzed by immunosequencing. In the authors' own workflow: Repertoire TCRs were matched against a reference library of SARS-CoV-2-specific TCRs generated with the MIRA antigen-specificity platform. Breadth meant the fraction of unique TCRs that were SARS-CoV-2-associated, whereas depth meant the fraction of total T cells that were SARS-CoV-2-associated. Using the MIRA data, each spike-specific TCR was mapped to the spike region that the TCR reacts to and placed in a CD4 or CD8 class. Log10-transformed breadth and depth values were compared by one-way ANOVA with Sidak's multiple comparisons tests. Imported from immuneACCESS, the table was reduced by TCRdb to in-frame sequences with V and J called. These copies leave out some clones; in studies compared against another copy, an unresolved V gene accounts for under half, and the cause of the remainder is not known. That table furnishes V, J and clone size, whereas the DNA furnished D and trimming. This sample holds roughly 170,000 clones; 90% to 95% were observed only once. Under 2% of the sample is in the top ten clones.

What the time point label conveys for this sample: about 28 days (+/-7) after the second vaccine dose. AZD1222 recipients whose second dose came at about 4 weeks and those whose second dose came at about 12 weeks were combined into one group, since spike-specific TCR depth and breadth did not differ between the two schedules. Samples from vaccinated people were obtained from the UK trials COV001 and COV002, which included a single-blind randomized controlled phase 2/3 trial of AZD1222 (ChAdOx1 nCoV-19) in healthy adults. Trial participant PBMC samples were collected at day 0 and day 28 after the second dose for TCRbeta chain sequencing.

This sample comprised peripheral blood, obtained 28 days after the second AZD1222 dose. Recombination linked TRBV19 to TRBJ2-7; TRBD2 is possibly the D segment (6 matching bases). This sequence was found in an adult who received the AZD1222 COVID-19 vaccine. The DNA sequence reads TGTGCCAGTAGTAAATGGAGGGACTCCTACGAGCAGTACTTC. Its amino acids are CASSKWRDSYEQYF.